This T cell receptor (beta chain) stems from a study of technical replicates of blood from a few donors. The germline CDR1 and CDR2 sequences are MNHEY and SVGAGI. There are 15 residues in the CDR3. V was cut by 3 bases and J by 1 base, with 10 bases left in between. Clones were read by immunoSEQ multiplex PCR, and TCRdb kept only the in-frame ones, dropping some. The sample has 65,000 to 95,000 clones; about 86% are singletons. This TCR derives from a human donor in good health. Some clones in this sample may be carry-over from other donors' samples. This chain uses TRBV6-5 with TRBJ1-5; D might be TRBD1 (6 bases). The sequenced material came from PBMCs. This CDR3 is CASSYDGGSNQPQHF. The CDR3, as DNA: TGTGCCAGCAGTTATGATGGGGGCAGCAATCAGCCCCAGCATTTT.